The 25 T cell receptor beta chains given below trace back to one sample, sequenced in a study of identical twins. A single record per CDR3 protein comes from TCRdb applying MiXCR to the 5' RACE reads. The table shows 700,000 or so distinct CDR3 sequences, with 8% to 9% occurring only once. These data are also associated with another study on yellow fever vaccine responses in identical twins.

The sample was PBMCs. The receptors shown here come from a young woman in good health.

This clonotype came up many times. This chain connects TRBV28 to TRBJ1-1; maybe TRBD1 (5 bases). The CDR3 runs to 16 residues. Germline lookup yields CDR1 MDHEN and CDR2 SYDVKM. The V gene lost 1 base and the J gene lost 0 bases, with 12 bases spanning the gap. Written as DNA, the CDR3 is TGTGCCAGCAGTTTATTTCAGGGCTCAATGAACACTGAAGCTTTCTTT. Its translation: CASSLFQGSMNTEAFF.

There are many counts of this clonotype. The chain combines TRBV5-1 with TRBJ2-1, with D possibly being TRBD1 (6 bases). V was cut by 6 bases and J by 8 bases, with 18 bases left in between. Germline loops: CDR1 SGHRS, CDR2 YFSETQ. The CDR3 covers 14 residues. CDR3 nucleotide sequence: TGCGCCAGCAAGACAGGTTTTTCGGTCGATGAGCAGTTCTTC. Its protein is CASKTGFSVDEQFF.

The chain combines TRBV4-2 with TRBJ2-1, with 14 bases lining up with TRBD2. Germline CDR1 LGHNA, CDR2 YNFKEQ. CDR3 length: 21 residues. J was trimmed by 3 bases and V by 5 bases; bases with no gene match: 18. CDR3 sequence reads: CASSARILGLAGGTNYNEQFF. The CDR3 DNA reads TGTGCCAGCAGCGCGAGGATTCTCGGACTAGCGGGAGGAACAAACTACAATGAGCAGTTCTTC.

This clonotype was found many times. The J gene is TRBJ1-1, the V gene TRBV7-9, with 9 bases matching TRBD1. Germline CDR1 reads SEHNR; CDR2 reads FQNEAQ (reference sequence). The CDR3 is made up of 14 amino acids. V lost 4 bases and J lost 1; bases outside the gene matches: 1. The CDR3: CASSWTGENTEAFF. The CDR3 nucleotides read TGTGCCAGCAGCTGGACAGGGGAGAACACTGAAGCTTTCTTT.

The chain recombines TRBV6-2 or TRBV6-3 with TRBJ2-7, with no clear D. Germline V gene data show CDR1 as MNHEY and CDR2 as SVGEGT. CDR3 size: 16 residues. Trimming shortened V by 0 bases and J by 5 bases, and 17 bases separated the two germline ends. The CDR3, as DNA: TGTGCCAGCAGTTACTCGAACCCACCCGGATCGGACGAGCAGTACTTC. This encodes CASSYSNPPGSDEQYF.

This clonotype was recorded a few times. This chain links TRBV6-5 with TRBJ2-1; D is possibly TRBD1 (5 bases). CDR1 is MNHEY and CDR2 is SVGAGI in the germline V gene. V dropped 5 bases and J dropped 6 bases, with 8 bases sitting between them. The CDR3 has 12 residues. In DNA, the CDR3 is TGTGCCAGCAGTGGGGCGGTCAATGAGCAGTTCTTC. Translated, it gives CASSGAVNEQFF.

The V and J genes are TRBV3-1 and TRBJ1-2; D is possibly TRBD1 (6 bases). The CDR3 is made up of 16 amino acids. Trimming took 1 base from V and 6 from J, leaving 18 bases between them. In germline, CDR1 is LGHDT, CDR2 YNNKEL (reference sequence). CDR3 in amino acids: CASSQAAVTGIHGYTF. CDR3 nucleotides: TGTGCCAGCAGCCAAGCGGCGGTTACAGGGATACATGGCTACACCTTC.

The chain joins TRBV7-2 to TRBJ2-5; D is possibly TRBD1 or TRBD2 (6 bases each). CDR3 size: 14 residues. Germline V gene sequence: CDR1 SGHTA, CDR2 FQGNSA. The V end lost 5 bases, the J end lost 5 bases, and 15 bases lay between the germline ends. This CDR3 is CASSKGGLAETQYF. Written as DNA, the CDR3 is TGTGCCAGCAGCAAGGGGGGCCTGGCTGAGACCCAGTACTTC.

V usage is TRBV7-9 and J usage is TRBJ1-2; tentatively, D is TRBD1 (6 bases). The V gene lost 5 bases and the J gene lost 2 bases, with 9 bases spanning the gap. The CDR3 is 13 residues long. Germline values: CDR1 SEHNR, CDR2 FQNEAQ (reference sequence). CDR3 sequence (DNA): TGTGCCAGCAGCAGGGGGGAAAACTATGGCTACACCTTC. It specifies CASSRGENYGYTF.

The DNA for the CDR3 is TGTGCCAGCAGCCGGGACAGGGTAGGGGAAAAACTGTTTTTT. Its protein product is CASSRDRVGEKLFF. The chain employs TRBV5-4 and TRBJ1-4; 9 bases are a match to TRBD1. From germline, CDR1 is SGHNT and CDR2 YYREEE (reference sequence). This CDR3 spans 14 amino acids. Germline trimming cut 4 bases from V and 8 bases from J; bases unmatched to any gene: 6.

The chain employs TRBV20-1 and TRBJ2-7; TRBD2 matches at 8 bases. From germline, CDR1 is DFQATT and CDR2 SNEGSKA (reference sequence). The CDR3 runs to 14 residues. The V segment lost 5 bases and the J segment 5 bases; nucleotides outside the gene matches: 11. The CDR3: CSAGKAGALDEQYF. As DNA, the CDR3 is TGCAGTGCTGGAAAAGCGGGAGCTCTGGACGAGCAGTACTTC.

Ten or more counts support this clonotype. This sequence joins TRBV12-3 or TRBV12-4 and TRBJ2-3, with TRBD1 as a possible D gene (5 bases). The V and J ends lost 3 bases and 2 bases respectively, with 9 bases between them. There are 14 residues in the CDR3. The CDR3 DNA reads TGTGCCAGCAGTTTGATCAGGGACACAGATACGCAGTATTTT. It codes for CASSLIRDTDTQYF.

This clonotype was counted many times. The CDR3 DNA sequence: TGTGCCAGCAGTTACTCGTCGAGGAAGAACACTGAAGCTTTCTTT. As protein: CASSYSSRKNTEAFF. The rearrangement links TRBV6-5 to TRBJ1-1; D is ambiguous. Germline lookup yields CDR1 MNHEY and CDR2 SVGAGI. The length of the CDR3 is 15 residues. Trimming shortened V by 0 bases and J by 1 base, and 9 bases separated the two germline ends.

The rearrangement links TRBV7-2 to TRBJ2-7; 7 bases align to TRBD2. The CDR3 contains 15 residues. Germline loops: CDR1 SGHTA, CDR2 FQGNSA. The V and J ends lost 2 bases and 7 bases, in that order; junction bases with no gene match: 11. The CDR3 region has the DNA TGTGCCAGCAGCTTACCACTGCGGGGGTTCCTGGAGCAGTACTTC. Translation gives CASSLPLRGFLEQYF.

V and J are TRBV15 and TRBJ2-3; D call uncertain. Per the germline V gene, CDR1 is LNHNV and CDR2 is YYDKDF (reference sequence). The length of the CDR3 is 12 residues. The V end was cut by 5 bases, the J end by 2 bases, with 5 bases between. The CDR3 loop reads CATSGYTDTQYF. The DNA for the CDR3 is TGTGCCACCAGCGGTTACACAGATACGCAGTATTTT.

The J gene is TRBJ2-5, the V gene TRBV6-1, with 8 bases matching TRBD1. Germline trimming cut 5 bases from V and 1 base from J; bases unmatched to any gene: 3. CDR3 length: 14 amino acids. Germline V CDR1 and CDR2: MNHNS, SASEGT. CDR3 amino acids: CASSPGQGQETQYF. For the CDR3, the DNA is TGTGCCAGCAGTCCCGGACAGGGCCAAGAGACCCAGTACTTC.

The chain recombines TRBV7-2 with TRBJ2-3; the D is unclear. The germline V gene encodes CDR1 SGHTA and CDR2 FQGNSA. V lost 5 bases, J lost 2 bases, and 17 bases lay in between. The CDR3 extends over 16 amino acids. The DNA of the CDR3 is TGTGCCAGCAGCAAGAGAATTTTACACGCCACAGATACGCAGTATTTT. This translates into CASSKRILHATDTQYF.

In this sample, this clonotype turned up a few times. V usage is TRBV15 and J usage is TRBJ2-7; 10 positions match TRBD1. The CDR3 spans 16 residues. CDR1 is LNHNV, CDR2 YYDKDF, per germline (reference sequence). V lost 1 base, J lost 3 bases, and 6 bases stayed unmatched. CDR3 amino acids: CATSRAGQGGNYEQYF. In DNA, the CDR3 is TGTGCCACCAGCAGAGCCGGACAGGGGGGCAACTACGAGCAGTACTTC.

This clonotype appeared a few times. The rearrangement uses TRBV5-6 and TRBJ2-1; TRBD2 matches at 8 bases. CDR1 and CDR2 (germline): SGHDT, YYEEEE. V lost 4 bases to trimming and J lost 0 bases; unmatched junction nucleotides: 6. The CDR3 totals 16 residues. For the CDR3, the DNA is TGTGCCAGCAGCCCTAGCGGGTGGGGCTCCTACAATGAGCAGTTCTTC. Residues: CASSPSGWGSYNEQFF.

The chain has TRBV6-1 and TRBJ2-3; D might be TRBD1 (6 bases). CDR1 and CDR2 from the germline V gene are MNHNS and SASEGT. Trimming took 0 bases from V and 6 from J, leaving 13 bases between them. The CDR3 covers 15 residues. The CDR3 DNA follows: TGTGCCAGCAGTGAAGCTCACAGGGATGGCGATACGCAGTATTTT. This encodes CASSEAHRDGDTQYF.

This clonotype has at least ten counts. The J gene is TRBJ2-3, the V gene TRBV12-3 or TRBV12-4, with 11 bases that match TRBD2. After removal of 5 bases from V and 11 bases from J, the junction contained 15 bases not matched to a gene. The CDR3 consists of 16 residues. CDR3 sequence: CASSPRGLAGGVVQYF. In DNA, the CDR3 is TGTGCCAGCAGTCCTCGGGGGCTAGCGGGGGGTGTAGTGCAGTATTTT.

This clonotype was observed a handful of times. J is TRBJ2-6 and V is TRBV7-8; TRBD2 aligns across 14 bases. Germline lookup yields CDR1 SGHVS and CDR2 FQNEAQ. Trimming took 4 bases from V and 4 from J; bases not matched to a gene: 3. The CDR3 runs 17 residues. CDR3 DNA sequence: TGTGCCAGCAGCTGGGGACTAGCGGGGGAAGGGGCCAACGTCCTGACTTTC. Its translation: CASSWGLAGEGANVLTF.

This clonotype was detected ten times or more. J is TRBJ1-1 and V is TRBV29-1; tentatively, D is TRBD1 (5 bases). The V end was cut by 0 bases, the J end by 3 bases, with 26 bases between. This CDR3 is built from 19 residues. Germline V gives CDR1 SQVTM, CDR2 ANQGSEA. CDR3 nucleotides: TGCAGCGTTGAAGATTTGGGGCCGGGACCCTTAGCCATGGACACTGAAGCTTTCTTT. It is translated as CSVEDLGPGPLAMDTEAFF.

This clonotype has at least ten counts. The chain has TRBV12-3 or TRBV12-4 and TRBJ2-2, with D maybe TRBD2 (7 bases). Trimming stripped 6 bases from V and 3 bases from J, with 14 bases between. The CDR3 is made up of 15 amino acids. CDR3 DNA sequence: TGTGCCAGCAGCCGCGGGGGCAGCGACACCGGGGAGCTGTTTTTT. This translates into CASSRGGSDTGELFF.

The chain links TRBV28 to TRBJ2-1, with D tentatively TRBD2 (5 bases). Germline values: CDR1 MDHEN, CDR2 SYDVKM. CDR3 length equals 15 residues. Trimming shortened V by 2 bases and J by 10 bases, and 18 bases separated the two germline ends. CDR3 coding DNA: TGTGCCAGCAGTTTAGCCTCCGGACTTCCTAACGAGCAGTTCTTC. It specifies CASSLASGLPNEQFF. Drawing the rest from reference TRBV28 and TRBJ2-1, the complete variable domain is DVKVTQSSRYLVKRTGEKVFLECVQDMDHENMFWYRQDPGLGLRLIYFSYDVKMKEKGDIPEGYSVSREKKERFSLILESASTNQTSMYLCASSLASGLPNEQFFGPGTRLTVL.